Included here is one T cell receptor beta chain sequence, with context. Its target is not known. With V trimmed by 2 bases and J by 6 bases, 14 bases remained unmatched. Germline-derived CDR1 and CDR2 are LGHNA and YNFKEQ. CDR3 length: 18 residues. This record comes from a study of cytomegalovirus exposure and HLA in healthy donors. General study results and limits: As immune exposure information, only CMV serostatus was available. The authors later found HLA-associated TCR beta chains more clonally expanded than equally common others. Earlier results showed most TCR beta V segments being productive about 87% or about 30% of the time.

Researchers ran the PCR with 60 Vbeta and 13 Jbeta primers. Assay: immunoSEQ multiplex PCR; the TCRdb copy retains only in-frame clones and omits some. This sample carries 100,000 to 150,000 clones, about 80% of them seen once, and the ten largest clones take 0.85% to 1.3%. Material: PBMCs. The rearrangement links TRBV4-2 to TRBJ2-3, with 10 bases identical to TRBD2. This sequence was found in a human donor in good health. DNA for the CDR3: TGTGCCAGCAGCCAACAGGGTGTGAGCGGGGGGGCCTCCGATACGCAGTATTTT. It specifies CASSQQGVSGGASDTQYF.